These 5 T cell receptor beta chains were sequenced from one sample in a study of PD-1 blockade in classical Hodgkin lymphoma. Brentuximab vedotin exposure varied, and every patient relapsed after autologous stem cell transplantation. TCRdb's table, derived via immunoSEQ multiplex PCR, lists solely in-frame clones and lacks some. The sample holds 90,000 to 100,000 clones; roughly nine tenths are singletons and the top ten take approximately 12%. This specimen was peripheral blood mononuclear cells (PBMCs), taken before the second cycle of nivolumab. Every receptor here comes from a human donor with classical Hodgkin lymphoma.

This chain uses TRBV19 with TRBJ2-1; TRBD1 might be the D (6 bases). Germline V gives CDR1 LNHDA, CDR2 SQIVND (reference sequence). This CDR3 has 17 amino acids. Between the trimmed V and J ends, which lost 5 bases and 6 bases, there was a span of 23 bases. This CDR3 reads CASSRFLVAGEVNEQFF. Here the CDR3 DNA reads TGTGCCAGTAGTCGGTTCCTGGTCGCAGGGGAAGTCAATGAGCAGTTCTTC.

V is TRBV5-4 and J is TRBJ2-7, with 8 bases lining up with TRBD1. Germline assignment: CDR1 SGHNT and CDR2 YYREEE (reference sequence). With V trimmed by 4 bases and J by 6 bases, 12 bases remained unmatched. CDR3 length equals 15 residues. The CDR3 loop is CASSPPTTGVLEQYF. The CDR3 region has the DNA TGTGCCAGCAGCCCCCCTACGACAGGGGTCCTCGAGCAGTACTTC.

This chain uses TRBV7-9 with TRBJ1-1; D ambiguous. Germline CDR1 SEHNR, CDR2 FQNEAQ (reference sequence). The CDR3 length is 11 residues. Trimming left V 1 base short and J 7 bases short, with 4 bases between. The chain's CDR3 is CASSLDVEAFF. DNA for the CDR3: TGTGCCAGCAGCTTAGACGTTGAAGCTTTCTTT.

This clone was seen a few times. The rearrangement uses TRBV11-2 and TRBJ2-1; D not resolved. CDR3 length: 14 amino acids. The V gene's germline CDR1 is SGHAT and CDR2 FQNNGV. Trimming pared 3 bases from V and 3 bases from J, leaving 9 bases between. The CDR3 coding sequence is TGTGCCAGCAGCTTTACACTATTCTACAATGAGCAGTTCTTC. This sequence encodes CASSFTLFYNEQFF. Full variable domain (missing parts from reference TRBV11-2 and TRBJ2-1): EAGVAQSPRYKIIEKRQSVAFWCNPISGHATLYWYQQILGQGPKLLIQFQNNGVVDDSQLPKDRFSAERLKGVDSTLKIQPAKLEDSAVYLCASSFTLFYNEQFFGPGTRLTVL.

The chain is built from TRBV27 and TRBJ2-1; D is ambiguous. CDR1 and CDR2 from the germline V gene are MNHEY and SMNVEV (reference sequence). V dropped 5 bases and J dropped 3 bases, with 14 bases sitting between them. CDR3 length: 15 amino acids. CDR3 sequence (DNA): TGTGCCAGCAGTGAGTCCCGATTGGGCTACAATGAGCAGTTCTTC. It is translated as CASSESRLGYNEQFF.